The rows below give T cell receptor beta chains drawn from one sample of a study of OX40 agonist ivuxolimab in advanced cancers. Clones were read by immunoSEQ multiplex PCR, and TCRdb kept only the in-frame ones, dropping some. In the table there are fewer than 90,000 clones, around 88% of which are singletons. The sample here was CD4+ or CD8+ T cells sorted from blood, taken in a trial of the OX40 agonist ivuxolimab. These receptors were obtained from an adult with an advanced solid tumor such as melanoma, head and neck, liver or kidney cancer. CDR3s include the opening cysteine and the closing phenylalanine or tryptophan. D genes are given only for firm matches. Only part of the rows carry a size: once, few, many, or a class if the clone is expanded.

j_call d_call clone_size v_call cdr3_aa cdr3_nt
TRBJ2-7 . . TRBV6-5 CASSKWGDSGYEQYF TGTGCCAGCAGCAAATGGGGGGACAGCGGCTACGAGCAGTACTTC
TRBJ2-1 . few TRBV11-3 CASSRENEQFF TGTGCCAGCAGCCGAGAAAATGAGCAGTTCTTC
TRBJ2-3 . . TRBV30 CAWSVNQGDTQYF TGTGCCTGGAGTGTCAACCAGGGTGATACGCAGTATTTT
TRBJ2-6 . . TRBV7-3 CASSSLVANVLTF TGTGCCAGCAGCTCTCTGGTGGCCAACGTCCTGACTTTC
TRBJ2-2 . . TRBV11-2 CASSPRDVTTGELFF TGTGCCAGCAGCCCCCGGGATGTGACTACCGGGGAGCTGTTTTTT
TRBJ2-7 TRBD1 . TRBV7-8 CASSLLLGQVSYEQYF TGTGCCAGCAGCCTATTGTTGGGACAGGTTTCCTACGAGCAGTACTTC
TRBJ2-2 . . TRBV5-6 CASSLNTGELFF TGTGCCAGCAGCCTGAACACCGGGGAGCTGTTTTTT
TRBJ2-5 . . TRBV7-3 CASSLNGGVETQYF TGTGCCAGCAGCTTAAATGGAGGGGTAGAGACCCAGTACTTC
TRBJ2-1 TRBD2 . TRBV6-1 CASSESPGTSGLLNPFREQFF TGTGCCAGCAGTGAATCCCCCGGGACTAGCGGGCTACTCAACCCCTTCCGGGAGCAGTTCTTC
TRBJ2-2 TRBD1 . TRBV30 CAWSARDRYTGELFF TGTGCCTGGAGTGCCCGGGACAGATACACCGGGGAGCTGTTTTTT
TRBJ2-1 . . TRBV2 CASTLDTPNSYNEQFF TGTGCCAGCACCCTTGACACCCCCAACTCCTACAATGAGCAGTTCTTC
TRBJ2-1 . . TRBV2 CASTPGTPNEQFF TGTGCCAGCACCCCTGGGACTCCCAATGAGCAGTTCTTC
TRBJ1-2 TRBD1 . TRBV29-1 CTTGTGSYGYTF TGCACGACAGGGACAGGGTCCTATGGCTACACCTTC
TRBJ2-3 . . TRBV15 CATSRDRDPRTDTQYF TGTGCCACCAGCAGAGATCGGGACCCCCGCACAGATACGCAGTATTTT
TRBJ1-5 TRBD1 . TRBV27 CASRGPGQGSQPQHF TGTGCCAGCAGGGGCCCGGGACAGGGAAGTCAGCCCCAGCATTTT
TRBJ2-1 TRBD2 . TRBV11-2 CASSLGLDQFF TGTGCCAGCAGCTTGGGACTAGATCAGTTCTTC
TRBJ2-6 . . TRBV7-9 CASSPKRGAGANVLTF TGTGCCAGCAGCCCTAAGAGGGGAGCTGGGGCCAACGTCCTGACTTTC
TRBJ2-5 . . TRBV7-2 CASSLSSFGGETQYF TGTGCCAGCAGCTTAAGCTCCTTCGGTGGAGAGACCCAGTACTTC
TRBJ2-5 . . TRBV6-1 CASSELRETQYF TGTGCCAGCAGTGAGTTACGAGAGACCCAGTACTTC
TRBJ1-2 . . TRBV30 CAWSGGPQNYGYTF TGTGCCTGGAGTGGCGGCCCTCAGAACTATGGCTACACCTTC
TRBJ2-3 . . TRBV14 CASSQEGRVMADTQYF TGTGCCAGCAGCCAAGAAGGCAGAGTAATGGCAGATACGCAGTATTTT
TRBJ1-6 . . TRBV6-6 CASSYPQTSPLHF TGTGCCAGCAGTTACCCCCAGACTTCACCCCTCCACTTT
TRBJ2-7 TRBD2 . TRBV7-7 CASSLLLAGGEQYF TGTGCTAGCAGCTTACTGCTAGCGGGAGGGGAGCAGTACTTC
TRBJ2-1 TRBD2 . TRBV19 CASRRGWTSGRALEQFF TGTGCCAGTAGGCGGGGGTGGACTAGCGGGAGGGCGCTTGAGCAGTTCTTC
TRBJ1-2 TRBD1 . TRBV19 CASRTTGFVGYTF TGTGCCAGTAGAACGACAGGGTTCGTTGGCTACACCTTC
TRBJ2-5 . . TRBV2 CASRTEETQYF TGTGCCAGCAGGACAGAAGAGACCCAGTACTTC
TRBJ2-3 . . TRBV6-5 CASSYSRGTDTQYF TGTGCCAGCAGTTACTCGAGGGGCACAGATACGCAGTATTTT
TRBJ2-1 . . TRBV6-1 CASSEDGRRNEQFF TGTGCCAGCAGTGAAGACGGGAGAAGGAATGAGCAGTTCTTC
TRBJ1-6 TRBD1 . TRBV30 CAWSVLGTGTGVSPLHF TGTGCCTGGAGTGTATTAGGGACCGGGACAGGGGTTTCACCCCTCCACTTT
TRBJ2-3 . . TRBV28 CASSSGSDTQYF TGTGCCAGCAGCTCAGGGTCAGATACGCAGTATTTT
TRBJ2-2 TRBD2 . TRBV7-2 CASTRAGGLTGELFF TGTGCCAGCACCCGAGCGGGAGGGCTAACCGGGGAGCTGTTTTTT
TRBJ2-1 TRBD2 . TRBV7-3 CASSPGLAGESGQFF TGTGCCAGCAGCCCCGGACTAGCGGGAGAATCTGGGCAGTTCTTC
TRBJ2-7 TRBD1 . TRBV9 CASSAGTGYYEQYF TGTGCCAGCAGCGCCGGGACAGGATATTACGAGCAGTACTTC
TRBJ2-7 . . TRBV7-6 CASSQGFDGEQYF TGTGCCAGCAGCCAAGGCTTCGATGGCGAGCAGTACTTC
TRBJ2-6 TRBD2 . TRBV10-3 CAISESGGASGANVLTF TGTGCCATCAGTGAGTCGGGAGGGGCCTCTGGGGCCAACGTCCTGACTTTC
TRBJ2-7 . . TRBV10-1 CANLGVPQGEQYF TGCGCCAACCTGGGAGTGCCTCAGGGGGAGCAGTACTTC
TRBJ2-2 TRBD1 . TRBV28 CASRLTWDRANTGELFF TGTGCCAGCAGGCTCACCTGGGACAGGGCGAACACCGGGGAGCTGTTTTTT
TRBJ1-1 . . TRBV6-5 CASSYSQGNTEAFF TGTGCCAGCAGTTACTCTCAGGGGAACACTGAAGCTTTCTTT
TRBJ1-3 . . TRBV25-1 CASSEYFLDSGNTIYF TGTGCCAGCAGTGAATACTTTTTGGACTCTGGAAACACCATATATTTT
TRBJ1-1 TRBD1 . TRBV10-3 CAIRGGQKNTEAFF TGTGCCATCAGGGGGGGACAGAAGAACACTGAAGCTTTCTTT
TRBJ2-1 . . TRBV9 CASSVGTSPRGNEQFF TGTGCCAGCAGCGTCGGTACTAGCCCCCGCGGCAATGAGCAGTTCTTC
TRBJ1-3 . . TRBV10-3 CAISTSGNTIYF TGTGCCATCAGCACCTCTGGAAACACCATATATTTT
TRBJ1-3 TRBD1 . TRBV19 CASSMRRDRDAGNTIYF TGTGCCAGTAGTATGAGGCGGGACAGGGATGCTGGAAACACCATATATTTT
TRBJ2-7 . once TRBV7-2 CASRSGGLVYEQYF TGTGCCAGCAGGTCAGGAGGGCTGGTTTACGAGCAGTACTTC
TRBJ2-7 . once TRBV5-4 CASSLPVSAVAIYEQYF TGTGCCAGCAGTCTCCCGGTTAGTGCAGTCGCAATCTACGAGCAGTACTTC
TRBJ2-1 . . TRBV21-1 CASSKASRDSYNEQFF TGTGCCAGCAGCAAAGCCTCAAGGGACAGCTACAATGAGCAGTTCTTC
TRBJ1-1 . . TRBV6-5 CASRKGWTEAFF TGTGCCAGCAGGAAGGGATGGACTGAAGCTTTCTTT
TRBJ2-1 . once TRBV7-2 CASRQVPSSYNEQFF TGTGCCAGCAGACAAGTTCCCAGCTCCTACAATGAGCAGTTCTTC
TRBJ1-1 TRBD1 once TRBV19 CASRKGQGQNTEAFF TGTGCCAGTAGGAAAGGACAGGGACAGAACACTGAAGCTTTCTTT
TRBJ2-1 TRBD2 . TRBV29-1 CSCRDYLYEQFF TGCAGTTGCCGGGACTACCTTTATGAGCAGTTCTTC
TRBJ2-2 . . TRBV9 CASTVNTGELFF TGTGCCAGCACCGTGAACACCGGGGAGCTGTTTTTT
TRBJ1-2 . few TRBV5-1 CASTESLGNYGYTF TGCGCCAGCACCGAGTCCCTTGGGAACTATGGCTACACCTTC
TRBJ2-2 . . TRBV7-2 CASSSYPGELFF TGTGCCAGCAGCTCCTACCCCGGGGAGCTGTTTTTT
TRBJ2-5 . . TRBV28 CASSLGAARETQYF TGTGCCAGCAGTTTGGGTGCGGCTCGGGAGACCCAGTACTTC
TRBJ1-3 . . TRBV13 CASSLGGNTIYF TGTGCCAGCAGCTTAGGGGGAAACACCATATATTTT
TRBJ2-1 . . TRBV7-9 CASSFGRGNNEQFF TGTGCCAGCAGCTTCGGGCGGGGAAACAATGAGCAGTTCTTC
TRBJ2-3 . . TRBV5-8 CASSFGGFTDTQYF TGTGCCAGCAGCTTTGGTGGCTTCACAGATACGCAGTATTTT